The rows below give T cell receptor beta chains drawn from one sample of a study of T cell responses to AZD1222 COVID-19 vaccine. TCRdb's copy holds only in-frame clones and misses some; the assay was immunoSEQ multiplex PCR. In the table there are fewer than 150,000 clones, 88% of which are singletons. The starting material was peripheral blood, obtained 28 days after the second AZD1222 dose. These receptor sequences come from an adult who received the AZD1222 COVID-19 vaccine. CDR3s leave out the opening cysteine and the closing phenylalanine or tryptophan. The D gene is left open where the match is weak. Clone size is shown for a subset of rows, as once, few, many or a class of expanded clone.

J gene	V gene	clone size	D gene	CDR3 protein
TRBJ1-4	TRBV5-6	.	.	ASRGATNEKLF
TRBJ1-2	TRBV5-1	.	TRBD1	ASSPGQGMESHGYT
TRBJ2-1	TRBV19	once	.	ASREAGQETNEQF
TRBJ2-3	TRBV4-2	once	TRBD2	ASSRSPSGGTTDTQY
TRBJ1-6	TRBV27	.	.	ASSLGSYNSPLH
TRBJ1-2	TRBV18	.	TRBD1	ASSPSRGDYGYT
TRBJ1-3	TRBV19	.	.	ASSIWESGNTIY
TRBJ1-4	TRBV15	.	TRBD1	ATSSSYRDRGDTTNEKLF
TRBJ1-2	TRBV6-5	few	TRBD1	ASSYSTGGGYT
TRBJ2-1	TRBV7-2	.	TRBD2	ASSTPGTTIRHEQF
TRBJ1-1	TRBV7-3	.	.	ASSLTGLNTEAF
TRBJ1-5	TRBV7-2	.	TRBD1	ASSVGQGREPQH
TRBJ1-5	TRBV27	.	.	ASSLARGGDQPQH
TRBJ2-7	TRBV28	.	.	ASSGGDYEQY
TRBJ2-1	TRBV19	once	.	ASSIDRGSSYNEQF
TRBJ2-2	TRBV7-2	many	TRBD1	ASREDRGLAGELF
TRBJ2-3	TRBV30	.	.	AWSRQTTDTQY
TRBJ1-1	TRBV28	.	TRBD1	ASSYGTGDTEAF
TRBJ2-7	TRBV29-1	.	.	SVGGTYEQY
TRBJ1-2	TRBV30	.	.	AWMDRGKGYGYT
TRBJ2-7	TRBV30	.	TRBD2	AWDSGRAGEQY
TRBJ1-6	TRBV5-6	.	.	ASSWGSGLGNSPLH
TRBJ2-2	TRBV5-8	.	.	ASSFRISGSPGTGELF
TRBJ1-2	TRBV5-1	.	.	ASSLSGYGYT
TRBJ2-7	TRBV6-5	.	TRBD2	ASSYSKRGGNEQY
TRBJ1-1	TRBV12-3/TRBV12-4	.	.	ASSRQTNTEAF
TRBJ2-2	TRBV4-2	.	TRBD1	ASSQRGDRGRTGELF
TRBJ2-1	TRBV7-6	.	.	ASSLEGGTRNEQF
TRBJ2-7	TRBV11-1	.	.	ASSRRRPPYEQY
TRBJ1-1	TRBV21-1	.	.	ASSPPPNTEAF
TRBJ2-7	TRBV9	.	.	ASSVDPLGIEQY
TRBJ1-1	TRBV5-8	once	TRBD1	ASSGTVPRNTEAF
TRBJ1-4	TRBV13	.	TRBD1	ASSLGDREEKLF
TRBJ1-5	TRBV5-6	.	.	ASSLWGGKSNQPQH
TRBJ2-1	TRBV6-4	.	TRBD2	ASSGGSGAGNEQF
TRBJ1-4	TRBV30	.	.	AWTPWGANEKLF
TRBJ2-7	TRBV10-3	.	.	ATGPFYEQY
TRBJ1-1	TRBV2	.	.	ASSEAGAGITEAF
TRBJ1-4	TRBV24-1	.	.	ATSDPQGSNEKLF
TRBJ1-3	TRBV7-6	.	.	ASSLEGETGNTIY
TRBJ2-5	TRBV7-2	.	.	ASSSQGETQY
TRBJ1-1	TRBV21-1	.	.	ASSPWTYGRNTEAF
TRBJ1-2	TRBV4-2	.	.	ASSQDGAANYGYT
TRBJ1-2	TRBV25-1	once	TRBD1	ASMIPGTGADYGYT
TRBJ1-2	TRBV2	.	.	ASGPGRRTNYGYT
TRBJ1-1	TRBV6-2/TRBV6-3	.	.	ASSARNTEAF
TRBJ1-4	TRBV11-2	.	TRBD1	ASSLVGQTNEKLF
TRBJ2-5	TRBV11-2	.	.	ASSLGLAYQETQY
TRBJ1-3	TRBV9	.	.	ASSPSGAGNTIY
TRBJ1-1	TRBV30	.	TRBD1	AWAPTGETEAF
TRBJ1-5	TRBV19	.	.	ASNQRSNQPQH
TRBJ1-2	TRBV29-1	.	TRBD1	SAYGQGYGYT
TRBJ1-6	TRBV6-5	.	.	ASSYSPQGTSPLH